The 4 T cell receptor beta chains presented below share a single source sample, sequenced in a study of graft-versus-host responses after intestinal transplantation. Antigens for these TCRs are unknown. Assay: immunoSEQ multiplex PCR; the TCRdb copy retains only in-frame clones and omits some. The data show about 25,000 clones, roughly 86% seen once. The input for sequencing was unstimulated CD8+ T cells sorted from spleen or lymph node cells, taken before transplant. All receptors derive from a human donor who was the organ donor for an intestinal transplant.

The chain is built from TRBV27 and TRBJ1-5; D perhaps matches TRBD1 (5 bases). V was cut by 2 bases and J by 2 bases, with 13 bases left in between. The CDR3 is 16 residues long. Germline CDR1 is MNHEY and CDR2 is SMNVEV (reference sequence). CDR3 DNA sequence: TGTGCCAGCAGTTTAAGGGGAGGGTTGGGCAATCAGCCCCAGCATTTT. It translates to CASSLRGGLGNQPQHF.

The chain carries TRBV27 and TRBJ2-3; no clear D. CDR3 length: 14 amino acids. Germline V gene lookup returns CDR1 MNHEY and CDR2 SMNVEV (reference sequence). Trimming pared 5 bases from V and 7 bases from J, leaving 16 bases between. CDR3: CASSTRLSSNTQYF. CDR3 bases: TGTGCCAGCAGTACACGACTTTCTAGTAATACGCAGTATTTT.

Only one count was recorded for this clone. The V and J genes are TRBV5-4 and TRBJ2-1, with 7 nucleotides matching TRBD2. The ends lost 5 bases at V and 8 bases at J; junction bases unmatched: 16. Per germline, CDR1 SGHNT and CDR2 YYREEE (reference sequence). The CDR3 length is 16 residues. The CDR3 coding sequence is TGTGCCAGCAGTCCCCTCGTAGCGGGTTCGAACGATGAGCAGTTCTTC. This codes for CASSPLVAGSNDEQFF.

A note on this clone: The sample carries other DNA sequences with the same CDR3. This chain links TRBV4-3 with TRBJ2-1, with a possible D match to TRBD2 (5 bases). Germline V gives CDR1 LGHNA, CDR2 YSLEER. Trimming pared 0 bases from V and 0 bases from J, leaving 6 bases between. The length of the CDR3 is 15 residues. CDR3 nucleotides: TGCGCCAGCAGCCAAGACCGGGGCTCCTACAATGAGCAGTTCTTC. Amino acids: CASSQDRGSYNEQFF.